This T cell receptor (beta chain) derives from a study of blood T cell repertoires in COVID-19. Whole-study context: Sites across the United States, Italy and Spain contributed samples from acute and convalescent COVID-19. Sample material is recorded as cDNA or gDNA derived from T cells, B-cell-depleted T cells, or PBMCs.

In the original processing: By means of reference gene primer amplification, nucleated cell counts were estimated. Data came from immunoSEQ multiplex PCR; TCRdb stores just in-frame clones and leaves some out. V, J and clone size are those of that table, while D and trimming were read from the DNA. The repertoire holds fewer than 110,000 clones, with 85% as singletons. V dropped 6 bases and J dropped 0; count of bases not matched to a gene: 14. Germline CDR1 and CDR2: ENHRY and SYGVKD. The CDR3 loop spans 17 amino acids. The rearrangement joins TRBV10-3 to TRBJ2-7; TRBD1 aligns across 7 bases. What was sequenced was peripheral blood. This sequence originates from a woman aged 70-85 years with active or convalescent COVID-19. The CDR3 region has the DNA TGTGCCATCAGCTTAGACAGGGATGGGGGTTCCTCCTACGAGCAGTACTTC. It yields the protein CAISLDRDGGSSYEQYF.